A single sample gave rise to the 12 T cell receptor beta chains below, sequenced in a study of shared clonotypes between healthy human individuals. Assay used: immunoSEQ multiplex PCR; TCRdb lists only in-frame clones, some missing. This sample has fewer than 550,000 clones; over 60% occur once, and the top ten carry roughly an eighth. The sample consisted of PBMCs. The receptors were gathered from a woman between 35 and 50 years old in good health. Some clones in this sample may be carry-over from other donors' samples.

CDR3 amino acids: CASSPRTGELFF. CDR3 DNA sequence: TGTGCCAGCAGCCCCCGAACCGGGGAGCTGTTTTTT. The chain is built from TRBV9 and TRBJ2-2; D is unclear. Trimming removed 4 bases at V and 5 bases at J, with 6 bases between. Germline CDR1 reads SGDLS; CDR2 reads YYNGEE. The CDR3 loop spans 12 amino acids.

V and J are TRBV9 and TRBJ2-7; 9 bases map to TRBD1. The CDR3 has 14 residues. CDR1 and CDR2 (germline): SGDLS, YYNGEE. J lost 2 bases, V lost 2 bases, and 2 bases had no gene match. The CDR3 region is CASSVGTGTYEQYF. The DNA of the CDR3 is TGTGCCAGCAGCGTTGGGACAGGGACCTACGAGCAGTACTTC.

The chain joins TRBV5-6 to TRBJ2-7; weak D call: TRBD1 (6 bases). Germline V gene lookup returns CDR1 SGHDT and CDR2 YYEEEE. V lost 3 bases, J lost 2 bases, and 12 bases lay in between. This CDR3 spans 14 amino acids. The CDR3 region is CASSWTALAYEQYF. CDR3 DNA: TGTGCCAGCAGCTGGACAGCGTTAGCCTACGAGCAGTACTTC.

The chain carries TRBV7-3 and TRBJ2-1; 13 nucleotides align to TRBD2. The CDR3 length is 18 residues. V lost 5 bases, J lost 2 bases, and 9 bases stayed unmatched. Germline CDR1 and CDR2: SGHTA and FQGTGA. The CDR3 nucleotides are TGTGCCAGCAGCCGAGGACTAGCGGGAGCAGGAGCCTACAATGAGCAGTTCTTC. As protein: CASSRGLAGAGAYNEQFF.

This chain connects TRBV2 to TRBJ1-4, with D tentatively TRBD1 (6 bases). The V end lost 6 bases, the J end lost 3 bases, and 11 bases lay between the germline ends. CDR1 SNHLY and CDR2 FYNNEI come from the germline V gene. The CDR3 extends over 14 amino acids. Written as DNA, the CDR3 is TGTGCCAGCAGACCCGGGACATCTAATGAAAAACTGTTTTTT. It encodes CASRPGTSNEKLFF.

This clone was found a few times. The rearrangement uses TRBV27 and TRBJ1-5; 7 nucleotides agree with TRBD1. The V gene end was trimmed by 10 bases and the J gene end by 6 bases; junction bases not matched to a gene: 6. This CDR3 contains 12 residues. Germline V gene sequence: CDR1 MNHEY, CDR2 SMNVEV (reference sequence). CDR3 coding DNA: TGTGCCACGCAGGGGGTGGGTCAGCCCCAGCATTTT. The encoded protein is CATQGVGQPQHF.

The rearrangement joins TRBV2 to TRBJ2-7, with 7 positions matching TRBD2. Germline CDR1 SNHLY, CDR2 FYNNEI. The ends lost 7 bases at V and 0 bases at J; junction bases unmatched: 9. The CDR3 is made up of 15 amino acids. CDR3 nucleotides: TGTGCCAGCAAATTCACTAGCGCCAGCTCCTACGAGCAGTACTTC. Residues: CASKFTSASSYEQYF.

The gene calls are TRBV29-1 and TRBJ2-5, with TRBD2 matching over 7 bases. Germline CDR1 reads SQVTM; CDR2 reads ANQGSEA. The CDR3 runs to 14 residues. J gave up 4 bases and V 1 base, and 6 bases lay outside the gene matches. CDR3 nucleotides: TGCAGCGTTGAAGGTCGGGAGGAGGGAGAGACCCAGTACTTC. Translating gives CSVEGREEGETQYF.

The genes are TRBV28 and TRBJ2-5, with 7 bases lining up with TRBD1. The trim removed 7 bases at V and 1 base at J, leaving 9 bases unmatched. Germline V gene data show CDR1 as MDHEN and CDR2 as SYDVKM. This CDR3 is 15 amino acids long. The CDR3 DNA reads as TGTGCCAGCAACTACAGGGGCAGGGGCCAAGAGACCCAGTACTTC. Translation: CASNYRGRGQETQYF.

The rearrangement uses TRBV7-3 and TRBJ2-1; 10 bases align to TRBD2. Germline lookup yields CDR1 SGHTA and CDR2 FQGTGA. Trimming removed 3 bases from V and 6 bases from J; junction bases left unmatched: 5. This CDR3 is built from 15 residues. This CDR3 reads CASSFVLAGANEQFF. The CDR3, as DNA: TGTGCCAGCAGCTTTGTTCTAGCGGGAGCCAATGAGCAGTTCTTC.

Only a few counts were recorded for this clone. This chain uses TRBV6-5 with TRBJ2-7; TRBD1 matches at 7 bases. This CDR3 comprises 15 residues. The germline gives CDR1 MNHEY, CDR2 SVGAGI. V lost 7 bases, J lost 2 bases, and 11 bases stayed unmatched. The CDR3 region has the DNA TGTGCCAGCAACCGAGAGGGGGCGGACCCCTACGAGCAGTACTTC. Protein: CASNREGADPYEQYF.

This chain links TRBV5-1 with TRBJ2-5; 12 nucleotides align to TRBD2. The J call may be wrong; the DNA end is better matched by TRBJ2-7. From germline, CDR1 is SGHRS and CDR2 YFSETQ. CDR3 length: 16 residues. The CDR3 loop reads CASSPTTSGRSYEQYF. CDR3 sequence (DNA): TGCGCCAGCAGCCCGACGACTAGCGGGAGATCCTACGAGCAGTACTTC.